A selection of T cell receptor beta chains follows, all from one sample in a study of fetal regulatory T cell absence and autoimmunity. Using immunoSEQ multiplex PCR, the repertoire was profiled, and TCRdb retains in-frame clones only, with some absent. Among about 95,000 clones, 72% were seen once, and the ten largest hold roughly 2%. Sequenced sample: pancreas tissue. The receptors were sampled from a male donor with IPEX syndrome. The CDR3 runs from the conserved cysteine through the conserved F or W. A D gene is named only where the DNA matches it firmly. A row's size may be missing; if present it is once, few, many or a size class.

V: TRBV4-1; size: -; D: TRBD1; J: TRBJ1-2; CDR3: CASSQDWTGGFGYTF; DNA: TGCGCCAGCAGCCAAGATTGGACAGGGGGTTTTGGCTACACCTTC
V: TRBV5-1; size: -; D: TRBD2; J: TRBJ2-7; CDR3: CASSLELAGGPHEQYF; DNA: TGCGCCAGCAGCTTGGAGCTAGCGGGAGGGCCCCACGAGCAGTACTTC
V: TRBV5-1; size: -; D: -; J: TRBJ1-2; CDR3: CASSSRDGYTF; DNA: TGCGCCAGCAGCTCCAGGGATGGCTACACCTTC
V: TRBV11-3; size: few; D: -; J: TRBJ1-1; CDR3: CASSPGGSGAFF; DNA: TGTGCCAGCAGTCCTGGCGGATCTGGGGCTTTCTTT
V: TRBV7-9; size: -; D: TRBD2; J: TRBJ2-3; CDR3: CATSSGAPSTDTQYF; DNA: TGTGCCACCAGTAGCGGGGCCCCTAGCACAGATACGCAGTATTTT
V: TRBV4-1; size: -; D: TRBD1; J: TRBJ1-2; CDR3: CASSPGQAFYGYTF; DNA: TGCGCCAGCAGCCCCGGACAGGCGTTCTATGGCTACACCTTC
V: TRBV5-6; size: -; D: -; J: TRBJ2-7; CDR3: CASSFGRTVYEQYF; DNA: TGTGCCAGCAGCTTCGGGCGGACAGTTTACGAGCAGTACTTC
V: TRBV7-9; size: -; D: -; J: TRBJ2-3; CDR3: CASSPREASTDTQYF; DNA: TGTGCCAGCAGCCCTCGAGAGGCCAGCACAGATACGCAGTATTTT
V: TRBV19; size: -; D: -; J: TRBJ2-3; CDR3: CAASTGKRDTQYF; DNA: TGTGCCGCCAGCACAGGGAAACGGGATACGCAGTATTTT
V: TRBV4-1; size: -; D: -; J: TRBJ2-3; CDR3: CASSQGAGRGRTDTQYF; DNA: TGCGCCAGCAGCCAAGGGGCAGGGCGGGGGCGCACAGATACGCAGTATTTT
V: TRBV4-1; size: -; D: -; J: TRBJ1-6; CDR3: CASSQGQGYNSPLHF; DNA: TGCGCCAGCAGCCAGGGTCAGGGTTATAATTCACCCCTCCACTTT
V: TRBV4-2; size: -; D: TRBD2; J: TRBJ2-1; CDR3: CASSQDDPSGSGEQFF; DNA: TGTGCCAGCAGCCAAGATGACCCTAGCGGGAGTGGTGAGCAGTTCTTC
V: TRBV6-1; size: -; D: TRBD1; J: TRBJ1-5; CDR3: CASTPGQGDQPQHF; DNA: TGTGCCAGCACCCCGGGACAGGGAGATCAGCCCCAGCATTTT
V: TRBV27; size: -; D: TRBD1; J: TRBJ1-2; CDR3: CASSFGRGLGYTF; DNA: TGTGCCAGCAGTTTCGGTAGGGGGCTTGGCTACACCTTC
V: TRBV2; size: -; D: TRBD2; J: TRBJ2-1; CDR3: CASRGLAGDNEQFF; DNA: TGTGCCAGCAGGGGACTAGCGGGAGACAATGAGCAGTTCTTC
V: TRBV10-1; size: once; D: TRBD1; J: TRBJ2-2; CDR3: CASSEETGALGIGELFF; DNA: TGCGCCAGCAGTGAAGAGACAGGGGCGCTAGGGATCGGGGAGCTGTTTTTT
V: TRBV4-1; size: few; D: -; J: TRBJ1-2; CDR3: CASSQFSGAGYGYTF; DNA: TGCGCCAGCAGCCAATTCTCGGGCGCTGGCTATGGCTACACCTTC
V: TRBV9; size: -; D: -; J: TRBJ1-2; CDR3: CASSVNSDEANYGYTF; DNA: TGTGCCAGCAGCGTGAATAGCGACGAAGCTAACTATGGCTACACCTTC
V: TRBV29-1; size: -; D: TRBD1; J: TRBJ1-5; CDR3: CSAGTGHSNQPQHF; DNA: TGCAGCGCAGGGACAGGGCATAGCAATCAGCCCCAGCATTTT
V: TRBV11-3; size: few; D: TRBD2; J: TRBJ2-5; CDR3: CASSKGLAGGETQYF; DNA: TGTGCCAGCAGCAAAGGACTAGCGGGAGGGGAGACCCAGTACTTC
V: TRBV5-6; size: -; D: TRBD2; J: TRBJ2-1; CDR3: CASSLLAGAYNEQFF; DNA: TGTGCCAGCAGTCTACTAGCGGGAGCCTACAATGAGCAGTTCTTC
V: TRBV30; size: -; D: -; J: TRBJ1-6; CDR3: CAWSVSWGLGSYNSPLHF; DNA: TGTGCCTGGAGTGTAAGCTGGGGTCTGGGCTCCTATAATTCACCCCTCCACTTT